This TCR beta chain is from a study of beta chain features in type 1 diabetes. The overall study: There was similarity between patients and healthy donors in age, gender and cell yields.

Remarks on this clone: Its matching antigen is unknown. Different DNA sequences within this sample yield the same CDR3.

Per donor, one heparinised blood draw averaged about 116 mL. Germline CDR1 reads SQVTM; CDR2 reads ANQGSEA. Trimming stripped 3 bases from V and 3 bases from J, with 9 bases between. The CDR3 loop spans 12 amino acids. Investigators reverse transcribed all isolated RNA, so they sequenced expressed TCRB transcripts. Clones were read by immunoSEQ multiplex PCR, and TCRdb kept only the in-frame ones, dropping some. The sample consists of about 410,000 clones, 11% to 15% of them appearing once. Study-level findings and limits: Junctions at VDJ sites from type 1 diabetes patients had fewer insertions and more deletions.

This chain joins TRBV29-1 and TRBJ2-7, with D perhaps being TRBD1 or TRBD2 (5 bases each). This TCR derives from a man aged 25 to 40 in good health. The sample was naive CD4+ T cells from blood. The CDR3 bases are TGCAGCGTTGAGGGGACCAGCTACGAGCAGTACTTC. Translating gives CSVEGTSYEQYF.